Listed below are T cell receptor beta chains from one sample, sequenced in a study of Ad26.COV2.S vaccination and SARS-CoV-2 variants. Sequencing was performed with immunoSEQ multiplex PCR; in TCRdb, only in-frame clones are kept and a portion is missing. The repertoire consists of 350,000 to 450,000 clones, with roughly 90% occurring once and the leading ten covering around 1.7%. The material sequenced was peripheral blood, taken in a trial of Ad26.COV2.S vaccine versus placebo. The receptors were sampled from a person between 18 and 60 years old who received the Ad26.COV2.S COVID-19 vaccine or a placebo. CDR3s include the opening cysteine and the closing phenylalanine or tryptophan. D genes are given only for firm matches. Clone sizes are given selectively: once, few, many, or a class where the clone is expanded.

TRBJ2-2 TRBV11-2 NA NA CASSPQLGQRGGGGELFF TGTGCCAGCAGCCCCCAGCTGGGTCAGCGAGGGGGAGGAGGGGAGCTGTTTTTT
TRBJ2-1 TRBV2 NA once CASSLPDRYAEQFF TGTGCCAGCAGCCTACCGGACCGGTACGCTGAGCAGTTCTTC
TRBJ1-2 TRBV27 NA NA CASSLIGEGYGYTF TGTGCCAGCAGCCTTATCGGGGAGGGCTATGGCTACACCTTC
TRBJ1-5 TRBV5-6 TRBD1 NA CASSSRGRIGNQPQHF TGTGCCAGCAGCTCCAGGGGGCGCATTGGCAATCAGCCCCAGCATTTT
TRBJ2-3 TRBV11-2 NA NA CASSLESPSTDTQYF TGTGCCAGCAGCTTAGAGTCACCCAGCACAGATACGCAGTATTTT
TRBJ2-5 TRBV3-1/TRBV3-2 TRBD1 NA CASSLVPTGTGMIQETQYF TGTGCCAGCAGCCTAGTACCGACCGGGACAGGGATGATCCAAGAGACCCAGTACTTC
TRBJ2-3 TRBV19 TRBD1 NA CASSPRDRGLADTQYF TGTGCCAGTAGTCCCCGGGACAGGGGTCTCGCAGATACGCAGTATTTT
TRBJ2-5 TRBV5-8 TRBD2 NA CASRRLAGGIETQYF TGTGCCAGCAGACGACTAGCGGGGGGAATAGAGACCCAGTACTTC
TRBJ2-1 TRBV6-2/TRBV6-3 NA NA CASSYSLRNEQFF TGTGCCAGCAGTTACAGCCTCAGAAATGAGCAGTTCTTC
TRBJ1-2 TRBV4-3 TRBD1 NA CASSRHRGDYGYTF TGCGCCAGCAGCCGCCACAGGGGGGACTATGGCTACACCTTC
TRBJ1-2 TRBV3-1/TRBV3-2 NA NA CASSQVPGGGYTF TGTGCCAGCAGCCAAGTACCAGGAGGTGGCTACACCTTC